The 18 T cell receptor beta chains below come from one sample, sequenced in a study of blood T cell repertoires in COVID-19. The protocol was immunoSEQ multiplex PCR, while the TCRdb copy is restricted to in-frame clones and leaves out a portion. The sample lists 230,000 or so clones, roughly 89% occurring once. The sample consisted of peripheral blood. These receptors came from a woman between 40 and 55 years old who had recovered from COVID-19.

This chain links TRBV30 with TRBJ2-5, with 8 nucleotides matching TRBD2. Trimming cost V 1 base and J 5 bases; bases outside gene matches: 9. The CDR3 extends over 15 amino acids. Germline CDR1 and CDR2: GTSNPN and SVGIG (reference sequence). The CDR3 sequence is CAWSDGLAGLETQYF. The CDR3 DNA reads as TGTGCCTGGAGTGATGGGTTAGCGGGACTGGAGACCCAGTACTTC.

CDR3 protein: CASSSQAGTEAFF. In nucleotides, the CDR3 is TGTGCCAGCAGCTCCCAGGCGGGGACTGAAGCTTTCTTT. The chain links TRBV11-2 to TRBJ1-1, with D hard to call. In germline, CDR1 is SGHAT, CDR2 FQNNGV. Trimming cost V 4 bases and J 5 bases, with 11 bases left between them. CDR3 size: 13 residues. The variable domain in full, completed from reference TRBV11-2 and TRBJ1-1, reads EAGVAQSPRYKIIEKRQSVAFWCNPISGHATLYWYQQILGQGPKLLIQFQNNGVVDDSQLPKDRFSAERLKGVDSTLKIQPAKLEDSAVYLCASSSQAGTEAFFGQGTRLTVV.

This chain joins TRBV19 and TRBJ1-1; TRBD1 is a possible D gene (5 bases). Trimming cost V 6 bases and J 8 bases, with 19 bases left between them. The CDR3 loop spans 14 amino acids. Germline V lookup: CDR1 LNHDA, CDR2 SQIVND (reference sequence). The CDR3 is CASRAQVHGREAFF. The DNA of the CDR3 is TGTGCCAGTAGAGCACAGGTTCACGGAAGGGAAGCTTTCTTT.

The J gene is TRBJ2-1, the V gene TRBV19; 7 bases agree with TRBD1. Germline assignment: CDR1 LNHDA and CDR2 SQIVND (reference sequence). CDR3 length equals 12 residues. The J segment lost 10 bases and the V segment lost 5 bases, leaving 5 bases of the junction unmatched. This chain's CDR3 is CASSARQGEQFF. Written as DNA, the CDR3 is TGTGCCAGTAGTGCACGACAGGGCGAGCAGTTCTTC.

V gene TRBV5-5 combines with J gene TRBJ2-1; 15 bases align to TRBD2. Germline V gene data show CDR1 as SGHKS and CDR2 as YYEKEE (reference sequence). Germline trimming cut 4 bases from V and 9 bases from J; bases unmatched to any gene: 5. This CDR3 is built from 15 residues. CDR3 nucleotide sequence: TGTGCCAGCAGCCGCGGACTAGCGGGGGGGCGTGAGCAGTTCTTC. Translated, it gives CASSRGLAGGREQFF.

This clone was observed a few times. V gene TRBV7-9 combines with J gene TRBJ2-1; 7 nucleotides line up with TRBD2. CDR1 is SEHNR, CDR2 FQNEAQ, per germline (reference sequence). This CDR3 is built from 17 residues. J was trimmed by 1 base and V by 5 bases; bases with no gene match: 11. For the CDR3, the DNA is TGTGCCAGCAGCCGGGGAGGGGACCAAGGGTCCTACAATGAGCAGTTCTTC. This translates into CASSRGGDQGSYNEQFF.

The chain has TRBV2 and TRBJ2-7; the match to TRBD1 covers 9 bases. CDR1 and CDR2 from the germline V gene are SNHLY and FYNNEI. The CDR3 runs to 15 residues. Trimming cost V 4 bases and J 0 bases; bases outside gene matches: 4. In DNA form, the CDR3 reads TGTGCCAGCAGTGCCGGGACAGGGCTCTCCTACGAGCAGTACTTC. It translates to CASSAGTGLSYEQYF.

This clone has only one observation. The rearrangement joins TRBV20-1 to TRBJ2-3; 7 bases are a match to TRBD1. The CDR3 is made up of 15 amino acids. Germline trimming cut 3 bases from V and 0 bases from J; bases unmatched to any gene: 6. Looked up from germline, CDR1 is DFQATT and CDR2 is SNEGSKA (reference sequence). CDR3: CSASFMTGSTDTQYF. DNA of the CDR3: TGCAGTGCTAGTTTTATGACAGGGAGCACAGATACGCAGTATTTT.

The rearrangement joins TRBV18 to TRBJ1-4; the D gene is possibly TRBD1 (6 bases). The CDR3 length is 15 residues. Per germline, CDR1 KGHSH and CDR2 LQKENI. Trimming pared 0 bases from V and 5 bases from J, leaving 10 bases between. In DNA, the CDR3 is TGTGCCAGCTCACCACCACAGGGCTTAAATGAAAAACTGTTTTTT. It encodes CASSPPQGLNEKLFF.

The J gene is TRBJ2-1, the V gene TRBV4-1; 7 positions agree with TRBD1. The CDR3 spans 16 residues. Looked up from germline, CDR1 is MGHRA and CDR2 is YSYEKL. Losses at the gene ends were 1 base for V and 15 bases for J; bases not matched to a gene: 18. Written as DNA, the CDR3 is TGCGCCAGCAGCCAAGCGACACCCTCAGGGGGAGCCGGTCGGTTCTTC. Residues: CASSQATPSGGAGRFF.

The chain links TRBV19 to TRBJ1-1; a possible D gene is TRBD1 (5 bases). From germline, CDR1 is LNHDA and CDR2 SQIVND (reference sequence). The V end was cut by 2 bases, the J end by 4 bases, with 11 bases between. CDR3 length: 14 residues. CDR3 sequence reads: CASSIQGVGTEAFF. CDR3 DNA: TGTGCCAGTAGTATACAGGGTGTCGGCACTGAAGCTTTCTTT.

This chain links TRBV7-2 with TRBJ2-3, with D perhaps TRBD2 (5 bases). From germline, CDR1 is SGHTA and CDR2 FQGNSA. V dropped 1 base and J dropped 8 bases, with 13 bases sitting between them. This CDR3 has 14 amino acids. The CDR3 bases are TGTGCCAGCAGCTTAGGGTTACCGGCGGGTACGCAGTATTTT. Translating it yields CASSLGLPAGTQYF.

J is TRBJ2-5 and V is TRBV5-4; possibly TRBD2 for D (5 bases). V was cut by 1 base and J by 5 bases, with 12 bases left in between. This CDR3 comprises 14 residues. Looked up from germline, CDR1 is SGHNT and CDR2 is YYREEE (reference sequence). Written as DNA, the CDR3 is TGTGCCAGCAGCTTGAACAACGCGGGTGAGACCCAGTACTTC. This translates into CASSLNNAGETQYF. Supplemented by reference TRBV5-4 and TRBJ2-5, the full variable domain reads ETGVTQSPTHLIKTRGQQVTLRCSSQSGHNTVSWYQQALGQGPQFIFQYYREEENGRGNFPPRFSGLQFPNYSSELNVNALELDDSALYLCASSLNNAGETQYFGPGTRLLVL.

DNA for the CDR3: TGTGCCAGCAGCCGGACTTCCACCCGGGGCTACACCTTC. Translated, it gives CASSRTSTRGYTF. The J gene is TRBJ1-2, the V gene TRBV11-2, with no clear D. V lost 5 bases, J lost 8 bases, and 15 bases lay in between. Germline assignment: CDR1 SGHAT and CDR2 FQNNGV. The CDR3 runs 13 residues.

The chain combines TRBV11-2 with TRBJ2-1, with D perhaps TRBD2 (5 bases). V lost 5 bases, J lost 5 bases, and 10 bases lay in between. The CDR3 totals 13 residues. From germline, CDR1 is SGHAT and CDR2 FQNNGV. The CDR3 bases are TGTGCCAGCAGCCACGGGATTAACAATGAGCAGTTCTTC. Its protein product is CASSHGINNEQFF.

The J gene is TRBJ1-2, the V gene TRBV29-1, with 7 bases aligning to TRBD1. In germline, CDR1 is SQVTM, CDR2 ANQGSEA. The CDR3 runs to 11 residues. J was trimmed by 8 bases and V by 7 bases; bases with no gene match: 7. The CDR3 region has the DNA TGCAGCGCCTCAGGGGGATACGGCTACACCTTC. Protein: CSASGGYGYTF.

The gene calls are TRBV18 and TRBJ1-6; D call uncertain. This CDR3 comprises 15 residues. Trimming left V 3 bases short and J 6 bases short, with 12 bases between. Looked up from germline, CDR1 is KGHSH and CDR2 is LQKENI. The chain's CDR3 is CASSPRTDTNSPLHF. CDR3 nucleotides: TGTGCCAGCTCACCCCGGACTGACACTAATTCACCCCTCCACTTT.

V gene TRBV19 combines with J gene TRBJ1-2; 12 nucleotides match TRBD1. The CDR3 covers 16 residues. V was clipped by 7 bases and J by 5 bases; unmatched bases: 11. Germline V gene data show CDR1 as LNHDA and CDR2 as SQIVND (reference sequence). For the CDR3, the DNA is TGTGCCAGTACCATGGGGACAGGGGGCTTGAAGTATGGCTACACCTTC. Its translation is CASTMGTGGLKYGYTF.